The present TCR beta chain was sequenced within a study of cytomegalovirus exposure and HLA in healthy donors. V lost 3 bases and J lost 6, with 15 bases in between. Germline CDR1 is SGHNT and CDR2 is YYREEE (reference sequence). The CDR3 is 14 amino acids. 60 Vbeta and 13 Jbeta primers were used in PCR. Assay used: immunoSEQ multiplex PCR; TCRdb lists only in-frame clones, some missing. Among approximately 160,000 clones, roughly two thirds were seen once, and the ten largest hold around 2.8%. V gene TRBV5-4 combines with J gene TRBJ1-2; tentative D call: TRBD1 (5 bases). The TCR comes from a woman between 40 and 50 years old in good health and CMV-seropositive. The sequencing input was PBMCs. CDR3 in DNA: TGTGCCAGCAGCTACTCCACTGGACAAAATGGCTACACCTTC. Translated: CASSYSTGQNGYTF.